The 27 T cell receptor beta chains below all came from one sample that was sequenced in a study of glioma-infiltrating T cells after dendritic cell vaccination. TCRdb keeps only in-frame clones here, not all; method: immunoSEQ multiplex PCR. This sample has tens of thousands of clones, with about 86% found just once. Specified time point: after dendritic cell vaccination, including at tumor progression/relapse. The sample was blood, taken after dendritic cell vaccination. These receptors were collected from a human donor with glioblastoma.

V is TRBV27 and J is TRBJ2-1, with TRBD1 matching 9 bases. The CDR3 loop spans 18 amino acids. Germline-derived CDR1 and CDR2 are MNHEY and SMNVEV (reference sequence). Trimming removed 2 bases from V and 7 bases from J; junction bases left unmatched: 15. Here the CDR3 reads CASSLRWGDPGQGNEQFF. The CDR3 bases are TGTGCCAGCAGTTTAAGATGGGGGGACCCGGGACAGGGAAATGAGCAGTTCTTC.

The rearrangement joins TRBV29-1 to TRBJ2-2; perhaps TRBD2 as D (7 bases). The length of the CDR3 is 15 residues. The ends were cut back, 4 bases at V and 7 bases at J, with 19 bases in the middle. Germline CDR1 reads SQVTM; CDR2 reads ANQGSEA. DNA for the CDR3: TGCAGCGTTGTACCGACGGGGGGCTTGGACGGGGAGCTGTTTTTT. This sequence encodes CSVVPTGGLDGELFF.

This clone came up once. V is TRBV29-1 and J is TRBJ1-2, with D unresolved. In germline, CDR1 is SQVTM, CDR2 ANQGSEA. Trimming cost V 0 bases and J 8 bases, with 7 bases left between them. This CDR3 comprises 11 residues. The CDR3 spells CSVEDRPGYTF. Written as DNA, the CDR3 is TGCAGCGTTGAAGACAGGCCGGGCTACACCTTC. Full variable domain (missing parts from reference TRBV29-1 and TRBJ1-2): SAVISQKPSRDICQRGTSLTIQCQVDSQVTMMFWYRQQPGQSLTLIATANQGSEATYESGFVIDKFPISRPNLTFSTLTVSNMSPEDSSIYLCSVEDRPGYTFGSGTRLTVV.

This clone occurred a few times. The rearrangement joins TRBV6-6 to TRBJ1-2; D uncertain. Germline loops: CDR1 MNHNY, CDR2 SVGAGI (reference sequence). V was pared by 2 bases and J by 4 bases, with 14 bases between. The CDR3 runs to 15 residues. The CDR3 bases are TGTGCCAGCAGTTACCCAAAAGGAGGTACCTATGGCTACACCTTC. This sequence encodes CASSYPKGGTYGYTF.

The rearrangement uses TRBV11-2 and TRBJ1-1; D is unclear. Germline V CDR1 and CDR2: SGHAT, FQNNGV. This CDR3 has 12 amino acids. Trimming pared 5 bases from V and 2 bases from J, leaving 6 bases between. This chain's CDR3 is CASSRENTEAFF. The CDR3 nucleotides read TGTGCCAGCAGCCGGGAAAACACTGAAGCTTTCTTT.

The V gene is TRBV18, the J gene TRBJ1-2; tentatively, D is TRBD1 (6 bases). The ends were cut back, 3 bases at V and 2 bases at J, with 7 bases in the middle. Germline V CDR1 and CDR2: KGHSH, LQKENI. The CDR3 totals 13 residues. The CDR3 sequence is CASSPQGNYGYTF. The CDR3 DNA reads TGTGCCAGCTCACCCCAGGGGAACTATGGCTACACCTTC.

This chain uses TRBV27 with TRBJ2-7; 9 bases are a match to TRBD2. Trimming at V came to 1 base and at J to 3 bases, leaving 1 base not matched to a gene. The germline V gene has CDR1 MNHEY and CDR2 SMNVEV (reference sequence). The CDR3 totals 14 residues. The CDR3 loop reads CASSLLTSGYEQYF. CDR3 bases: TGTGCCAGCAGTTTATTGACTAGCGGCTACGAGCAGTACTTC.

The chain recombines TRBV6-6 with TRBJ1-2; no reliable D call. Germline CDR1 MNHNY, CDR2 SVGAGI (reference sequence). The CDR3 has 15 amino acids. V shed 2 bases and J shed 0 bases, with 10 bases lying between them. DNA of the CDR3: TGTGCCAGCAGTTACCCAGACTGGGCTAACTATGGCTACACCTTC. This encodes CASSYPDWANYGYTF.

The chain joins TRBV25-1 to TRBJ1-1; 8 bases map to TRBD1. This CDR3 is built from 14 residues. V trimming: 2 bases; J trimming: 3 bases; junction bases outside the gene matches: 2. CDR1 and CDR2 (germline): MGHDK, SYGVNS. CDR3 sequence: CASSEQTGDTEAFF. The CDR3 coding sequence is TGTGCCAGCAGTGAACAGACAGGGGACACTGAAGCTTTCTTT.

The rearrangement uses TRBV4-1 and TRBJ1-5; a weak D match, TRBD1 (6 bases). Trimming left V 5 bases short and J 2 bases short, with 13 bases between. Germline values: CDR1 MGHRA, CDR2 YSYEKL. The CDR3 is 15 residues long. DNA of the CDR3: TGCGCCAGCAGCGCTGGTCAGGGGCGCAATCAGCCCCAGCATTTT. Translation gives CASSAGQGRNQPQHF.

This chain connects TRBV7-8 to TRBJ2-7; TRBD1 matches 7 bases. The germline V gene encodes CDR1 SGHVS and CDR2 FQNEAQ. Trimming removed 0 bases from V and 1 base from J; junction bases left unmatched: 9. CDR3 length equals 17 residues. The CDR3 protein is CASSLAKDRMQSYEQYF. CDR3 DNA: TGTGCCAGCAGCTTAGCTAAGGACAGGATGCAATCCTACGAGCAGTACTTC.

V gene TRBV5-1 combines with J gene TRBJ2-7, with TRBD2 identical over 15 bases. CDR1 and CDR2 (germline): SGHRS, YFSETQ. The CDR3 runs 20 residues. The J segment lost 1 base and the V segment lost 4 bases, leaving 15 bases of the junction unmatched. DNA for the CDR3: TGCGCCAGCAGCCTGTCCTCCGGGACTAGCGGGGGGACGTCTTCCTACGAGCAGTACTTC. Its protein is CASSLSSGTSGGTSSYEQYF.

This sequence joins TRBV4-2 and TRBJ1-1; TRBD1 matches at 9 bases. Germline loops: CDR1 LGHNA, CDR2 YNFKEQ. J lost 6 bases, V lost 4 bases, and 9 bases had no gene match. CDR3 length: 15 residues. The CDR3 here is CASSRITGGDAEAFF. The DNA of the CDR3 is TGTGCCAGCAGCCGTATCACAGGGGGCGATGCTGAAGCTTTCTTT.

V usage is TRBV5-1 and J usage is TRBJ2-1; 11 nucleotides align to TRBD2. CDR1 is SGHRS and CDR2 is YFSETQ in the germline V gene. The CDR3 totals 14 residues. The V segment lost 5 bases and the J segment 5 bases; nucleotides outside the gene matches: 3. CDR3 nucleotides: TGCGCCAGCAGGGCTAGCGGGGGGAACAATGAGCAGTTCTTC. Translating it yields CASRASGGNNEQFF.

The chain is built from TRBV4-1 and TRBJ2-5; the match to TRBD2 covers 7 bases. The CDR3 is made up of 17 amino acids. Trimming cost V 4 bases and J 2 bases; bases outside gene matches: 13. CDR1 and CDR2 (germline): MGHRA, YSYEKL. CDR3 bases: TGCGCCAGCAGCCCGACGGGGCTAGCGGCTGGGCAAGAGACCCAGTACTTC. As protein: CASSPTGLAAGQETQYF.

This chain connects TRBV5-8 to TRBJ2-1; D possibly corresponds to TRBD2 (6 bases). The CDR3 is made up of 16 amino acids. Germline V gene lookup returns CDR1 SGHTS and CDR2 YDEGEE. V dropped 3 bases and J dropped 1 base, with 14 bases sitting between them. CDR3 amino acids: CASSWRLEGSYNEQFF. The CDR3 nucleotides read TGTGCCAGCAGCTGGCGACTAGAAGGGTCCTACAATGAGCAGTTCTTC.

The rearrangement joins TRBV2 to TRBJ2-5; D call uncertain. The CDR3 contains 11 residues. The V gene lost 8 bases and the J gene lost 3 bases, with 7 bases spanning the gap. Looked up from germline, CDR1 is SNHLY and CDR2 is FYNNEI. In DNA, the CDR3 is TGTGCCAGCGATAGAGAAGAGACCCAGTACTTC. Its protein product is CASDREETQYF. Looking up the rest from reference TRBV2 and TRBJ2-5 gives the full variable domain: EPEVTQTPSHQVTQMGQEVILRCVPISNHLYFYWYRQILGQKVEFLVSFYNNEISEKSEIFDDQFSVERPDGSNFTLKIRSTKLEDSAMYFCASDREETQYFGPGTRLLVL.

The chain couples TRBV11-3 to TRBJ1-5; D perhaps matches TRBD1 (6 bases). Trimming took 7 bases from V and 7 from J, leaving 17 bases between them. CDR3 size: 14 residues. In germline, CDR1 is SGHNT, CDR2 YENEEA. This CDR3 is CASILDRPMQPQHF. The CDR3 nucleotides are TGTGCCAGCATCTTGGACAGACCAATGCAGCCCCAGCATTTT.

This chain connects TRBV18 to TRBJ1-1; D not certain. Trimming removed 3 bases at V and 10 bases at J, with 18 bases between. The CDR3 sequence is 14 residues long. Germline V CDR1 and CDR2: KGHSH, LQKENI. The CDR3 nucleotides read TGTGCCAGCTCACCTGAAGCAGGCCACGCACGAGCTTTCTTT. This codes for CASSPEAGHARAFF.

This chain joins TRBV30 and TRBJ1-1; 8 positions agree with TRBD1. This CDR3 region has 15 residues. The trim removed 2 bases at V and 6 bases at J, leaving 11 bases unmatched. From germline, CDR1 is GTSNPN and CDR2 SVGIG (reference sequence). The CDR3 DNA reads TGTGCCTGGAGTTCTCCAAACGACAGGGGATCTGAAGCTTTCTTT. Amino acid sequence: CAWSSPNDRGSEAFF.

The chain couples TRBV4-3 to TRBJ1-5; D is uncertain. Germline V gives CDR1 LGHNA, CDR2 YSLEER. This CDR3 is 15 amino acids long. V shed 0 bases and J shed 6 bases, with 12 bases lying between them. DNA for the CDR3: TGCGCCAGCAGCCAAGACCGCCAGCGCCCTCAGCCCCAGCATTTT. Residues: CASSQDRQRPQPQHF.

The CDR3 loop reads CASSLGWGELYEQYF. CDR3 sequence (DNA): TGTGCCAGCAGTTTAGGGTGGGGGGAATTATACGAGCAGTACTTC. The chain uses TRBV28 and TRBJ2-7; tentative D call: TRBD2 (6 bases). Germline CDR1 MDHEN, CDR2 SYDVKM. The V end lost 2 bases, the J end lost 4 bases, and 15 bases lay between the germline ends. This CDR3 contains 15 residues.

This sequence joins TRBV5-1 and TRBJ2-2; D gene unclear. Deletions cut 2 bases from V and 0 bases from J, with 8 bases between. This CDR3 is built from 15 residues. Germline V gives CDR1 SGHRS, CDR2 YFSETQ. This CDR3 reads CASSFYTANTGELFF. In DNA form, the CDR3 reads TGCGCCAGCAGCTTTTATACAGCGAACACCGGGGAGCTGTTTTTT.

This chain connects TRBV4-2 to TRBJ1-3; D may be TRBD1 (5 bases). Trimming took off 3 bases at V and 3 bases at J, with 18 bases between the two ends. The V gene's germline CDR1 is LGHNA and CDR2 YNFKEQ. The CDR3 spans 17 residues. Here the CDR3 reads CASSQRGVVGDGNTIYF. The CDR3 nucleotides are TGTGCCAGCAGCCAGCGCGGGGTGGTAGGGGATGGAAACACCATATATTTT.

This chain connects TRBV5-4 to TRBJ1-1, with 7 bases lining up with TRBD1. CDR3 length: 15 amino acids. In germline, CDR1 is SGHNT, CDR2 YYREEE (reference sequence). Trimming at V came to 3 bases and at J to 8 bases, leaving 13 bases not matched to a gene. The CDR3 bases are TGTGCCAGCAGCTCTTCACAGGGGCCGAACATCGAAGCTTTCTTT. It is translated as CASSSSQGPNIEAFF.

V is TRBV5-1 and J is TRBJ2-3; 10 bases are shared with TRBD1. This CDR3 is built from 16 residues. Germline CDR1 reads SGHRS; CDR2 reads YFSETQ. With V trimmed by 5 bases and J by 6 bases, 12 bases remained unmatched. CDR3 bases: TGCGCCAGCAGGTATCTCCCGGGACAGGGGTCCGATACGCAGTATTTT. This sequence encodes CASRYLPGQGSDTQYF.

The chain has TRBV25-1 and TRBJ2-5; a possible D gene is TRBD2 (6 bases). Trimming left V 2 bases short and J 7 bases short, with 11 bases between. Germline V gives CDR1 MGHDK, CDR2 SYGVNS. The CDR3 has 13 residues. The CDR3 DNA follows: TGTGCCAGCAGTGAAACGGGACTGGGGACCCAGTACTTC. It is translated as CASSETGLGTQYF.